This T cell receptor beta chain came from a study of cytomegalovirus exposure and HLA in healthy donors. Study results and limitations: The likely explanation for a cluster of highly shared sequence variants was sequencing artifact. Upon later analysis, HLA-associated TCR beta chains proved more clonally expanded than other, equally common chains. Later work found that TCR association rates differed between HLA loci; DRB1 had the most and HLA-C the fewest.

This CDR3 has 14 residues. Germline values: CDR1 SGHNT, CDR2 YYREEE (reference sequence). Losses at the gene ends were 3 bases for V and 4 bases for J; bases not matched to a gene: 2. Primers included in the PCR were 60 Vbeta and 13 Jbeta primers. The repertoire was sequenced with immunoSEQ multiplex PCR; TCRdb's copy has only in-frame clones and lacks some. The sample lists around 140,000 clones, about two thirds occurring once. A note on this clone: Its target is not known.

The sequenced material came from PBMCs. The chain uses TRBV5-4 and TRBJ2-7; TRBD1 agrees at 12 bases. The receptor's source is a man aged 50 to 59 in good health and CMV-seropositive. CDR3 loop: CASSSGQGAYEQYF. CDR3 coding DNA: TGTGCCAGCAGCTCGGGACAGGGGGCGTACGAGCAGTACTTC.